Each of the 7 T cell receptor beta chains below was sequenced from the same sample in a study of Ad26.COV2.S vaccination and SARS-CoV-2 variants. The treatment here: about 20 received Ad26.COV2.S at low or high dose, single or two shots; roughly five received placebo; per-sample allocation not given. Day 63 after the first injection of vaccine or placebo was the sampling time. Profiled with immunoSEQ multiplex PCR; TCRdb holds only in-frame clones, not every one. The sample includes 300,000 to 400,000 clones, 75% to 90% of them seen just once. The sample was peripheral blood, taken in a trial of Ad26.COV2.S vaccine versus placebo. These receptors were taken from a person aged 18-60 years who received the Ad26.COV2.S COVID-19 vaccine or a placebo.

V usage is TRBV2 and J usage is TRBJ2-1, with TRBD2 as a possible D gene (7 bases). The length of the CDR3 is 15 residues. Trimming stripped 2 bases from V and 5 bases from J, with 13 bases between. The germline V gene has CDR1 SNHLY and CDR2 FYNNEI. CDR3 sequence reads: CASSEWGGMDNEQFF. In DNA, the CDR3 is TGTGCCAGCAGTGAATGGGGGGGCATGGACAATGAGCAGTTCTTC.

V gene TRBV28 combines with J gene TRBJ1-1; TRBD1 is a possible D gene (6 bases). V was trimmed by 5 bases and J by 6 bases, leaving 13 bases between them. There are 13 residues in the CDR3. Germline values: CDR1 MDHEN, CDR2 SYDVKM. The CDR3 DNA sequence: TGTGCCAGCAGTCTGACAGGCATCGCTGAAGCTTTCTTT. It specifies CASSLTGIAEAFF.

This CDR3 reads CASSLRGRAQNQPQHF. In nucleotides, the CDR3 is TGTGCCAGCAGTTTAAGGGGCAGGGCTCAGAATCAGCCCCAGCATTTT. This chain uses TRBV28 with TRBJ1-5, with a tentative D call TRBD1 (5 bases). Germline CDR1 reads MDHEN; CDR2 reads SYDVKM. The CDR3 length is 16 residues. Trimming left V 2 bases short and J 4 bases short, with 15 bases between.

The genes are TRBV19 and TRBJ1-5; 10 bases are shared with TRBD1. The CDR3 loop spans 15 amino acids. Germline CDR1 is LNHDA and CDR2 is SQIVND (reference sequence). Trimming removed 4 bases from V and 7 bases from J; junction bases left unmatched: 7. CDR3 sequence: CASSTTGGINQPQHF. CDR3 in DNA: TGTGCCAGTAGTACGACAGGGGGCATAAACCAGCCCCAGCATTTT.

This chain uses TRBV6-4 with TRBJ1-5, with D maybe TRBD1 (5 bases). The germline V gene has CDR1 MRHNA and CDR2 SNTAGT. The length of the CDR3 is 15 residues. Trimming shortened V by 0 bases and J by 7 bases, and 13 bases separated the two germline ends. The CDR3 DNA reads TGTGCCAGCAGTGACTCGGGGCAGGGAGGCCAGCCCCAGCATTTT. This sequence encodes CASSDSGQGGQPQHF.

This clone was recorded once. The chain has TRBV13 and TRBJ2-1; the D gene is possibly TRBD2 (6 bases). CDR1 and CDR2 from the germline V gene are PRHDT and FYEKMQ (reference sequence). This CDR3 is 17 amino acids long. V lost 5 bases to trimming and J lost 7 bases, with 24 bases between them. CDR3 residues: CASSLTQRASVRNEQFF. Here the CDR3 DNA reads TGTGCCAGCAGCCTAACCCAACGGGCTAGCGTCAGGAATGAGCAGTTCTTC.

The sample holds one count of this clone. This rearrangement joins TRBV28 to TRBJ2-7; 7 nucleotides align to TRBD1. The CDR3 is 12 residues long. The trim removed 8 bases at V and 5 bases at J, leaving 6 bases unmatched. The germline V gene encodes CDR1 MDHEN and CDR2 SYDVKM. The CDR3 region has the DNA TGTGCCAGCCTTTTGACAGGGCACGAGCAGTACTTC. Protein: CASLLTGHEQYF.